This T cell receptor (beta chain) was found in a study of T cells in Graves' hyperthyroidism and ophthalmopathy. Graves' hyperthyroidism showing no ophthalmopathy progression within 18 months was considered stable. The authors obtained PBMCs from roughly 10 ml of fresh peripheral blood. Regions amplified from RNA transcripts were the TCR beta CDR3 regions. The HTBI primer set was used in a first-round RT-PCR of the TCR CDR3. One entry per CDR3 protein, called by TCRdb with MiXCR from the multiplex PCR reads. The repertoire consists of about 760,000 distinct CDR3 sequences, with over 35% occurring once and the leading ten covering around 30%. This clonotype turned up a few times. The antigen remains undetermined. Study-level points and caveats: Most expanded thyroid clonotypes above 0.001 recurred in blood.

Input material: blood. This receptor was taken from a woman between 35 and 50 years old with Graves' hyperthyroidism.

The CDR3 loop is CASSLAIGTEAFF. In DNA form, the CDR3 reads TGTGCCAGCAGCTTAGCGATCGGGACTGAAGCTTTCTTT. The chain employs TRBV7-9 and TRBJ1-1; D gene uncertain. This CDR3 region has 13 residues. Per the germline V gene, CDR1 is SEHNR and CDR2 is FQNEAQ (reference sequence). The V end lost 0 bases, the J end lost 5 bases, and 7 bases lay between the germline ends.